This T cell receptor beta chain stems from a study of T-cell reconstitution after alpha-beta-depleted transplantation in children (dated by TCRdb to between 2015 and 2016). Context from the whole study: Using TCR repertoire profiling, the study quantitatively followed how T-cell immune reconstitution unfolded in children after TCRalphabeta/CD19-depleted allogeneic hematopoietic cell transplantation.

This clonotype has at least ten counts. This clone's antigen is unknown. No per-base quality is available; no much larger clone lies one base away. The library relied on PCR. Sequenced on an Illumina HiSeq 2500. TCR library preparation used molecular barcoding, with unique molecular identifiers applied to normalize quantification of the TCRbeta repertoire. The raw public data were reprocessed by TCRdb itself: fastp quality trimming at Q25, MiXCR clonotype calling, in-frame beta chains only. Here each entry gathers all rows of one CDR3 protein and keeps the most common genes and DNA. The sample table shows 83,000 or so distinct CDR3 sequences, and roughly 8% are seen once. The ten biggest clones cover about 7% of the sample. From V the trimming removes 5 bases and from J it removes 2 bases, while the gene matches leave 3 bases of the junction unaccounted for. Via the germline V gene, CDR1 is SGHAT and CDR2 FQNNGV. There are 14 amino acids in the CDR3, from cysteine to phenylalanine inclusive. Just CDR3 DNA is preserved here, 42 bases in frame from base 1.

This sample comprised PBMCs from the stem cell graft donor, obtained from the stem cell graft. The chain employs TRBV11-2 and TRBJ2-1; TRBD2 aligns with 7 central bases. This TCR came from a human donor who donated a stem cell graft to a child with congenital amegakaryocytic thrombocytopenia. DNA sequence: TGTGCCAGCAGCCTCAGCGGGACCTACAATGAGCAGTTCTTC. Its translation reads: CASSLSGTYNEQFF. Reference TRBV11-2 and TRBJ2-1 genes cover what lies past the CDR3, so the full variable domain is EAGVAQSPRYKIIEKRQSVAFWCNPISGHATLYWYQQILGQGPKLLIQFQNNGVVDDSQLPKDRFSAERLKGVDSTLKIQPAKLEDSAVYLCASSLSGTYNEQFFGPGTRLTVL.